This T cell receptor (beta chain) was observed in a study of Ad26.COV2.S vaccination and SARS-CoV-2 variants. Study summary: Intramuscular Ad26.COV2.S at 5x10^10 or 1x10^11 viral particles.

Notes on the study in general: Once vaccination had occurred, spike-specific CD8+ and CD4+ T cell responses reportedly showed substantial breadth.

Documented treatment: roughly 18 received Ad26.COV2.S at low or high dose, single or two shots; about 5 received placebo; per-sample allocation not given. Samples came from day 63 after the first vaccine or placebo injection. About this clone: The target antigen is unknown.

The protocol was immunoSEQ multiplex PCR, while the TCRdb copy is restricted to in-frame clones and leaves out a portion. The data contain hundreds of thousands of clones, approximately 90% of them singletons. This TCR was recovered from a person aged 18 to 59 who received the Ad26.COV2.S COVID-19 vaccine or a placebo. Sequenced material: peripheral blood, taken in a trial of Ad26.COV2.S vaccine versus placebo.

DNA of the CDR3: TGCGCCAGCAGCCCCCGGGCGAGCTGGACCACTGAAGCTTTCTTT. As protein: CASSPRASWTTEAFF. The rearrangement links TRBV4-1 to TRBJ1-1; D gene unclear. The germline CDR1 and CDR2 sequences are MGHRA and YSYEKL. This CDR3 is 15 amino acids long. Between the trimmed V and J ends, which lost 4 bases and 4 bases, there was a span of 16 bases.